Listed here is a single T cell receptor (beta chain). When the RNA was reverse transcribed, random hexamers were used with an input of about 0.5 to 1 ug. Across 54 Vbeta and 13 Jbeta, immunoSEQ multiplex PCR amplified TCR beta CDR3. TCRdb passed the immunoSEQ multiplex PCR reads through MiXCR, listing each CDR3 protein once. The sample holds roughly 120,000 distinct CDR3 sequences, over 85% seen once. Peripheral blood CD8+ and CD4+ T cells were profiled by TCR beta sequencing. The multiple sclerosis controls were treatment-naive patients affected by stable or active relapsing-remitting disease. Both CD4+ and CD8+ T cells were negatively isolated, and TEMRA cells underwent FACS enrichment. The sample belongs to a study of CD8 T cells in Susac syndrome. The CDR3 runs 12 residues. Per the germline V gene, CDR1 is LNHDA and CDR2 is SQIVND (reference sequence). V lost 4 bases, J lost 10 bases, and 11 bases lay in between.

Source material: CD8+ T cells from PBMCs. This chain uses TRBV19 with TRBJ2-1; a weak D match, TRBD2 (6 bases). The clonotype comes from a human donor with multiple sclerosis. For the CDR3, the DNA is TGTGCCAGTAGTACCGGGACTGGCGAGCAGTTCTTC. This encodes CASSTGTGEQFF.